The clone carrying this T cell receptor (beta chain) was detected only a few times. Using unique molecular identifiers, the investigators prepared the TCRbeta library. In TCRdb, the PCR reads were re-called with MiXCR into one record per CDR3 protein. The repertoire has some 640,000 distinct CDR3 sequences, over 15% of them found once; the top ten carry around 0.96%. This sample was taken from a study of T-cell reconstitution after alpha-beta-depleted transplantation in children. V gave up 4 bases and J gave up 0 bases; unmatched junction bases: 4. The CDR3 contains 15 residues. Germline lookup yields CDR1 SGHTA and CDR2 FQGNSA.

The sample consisted of PBMCs from the stem cell graft donor, taken from the stem cell graft. The V call is TRBV7-2, the J call TRBJ2-7; 9 nucleotides match TRBD2. The clonotype originates from a human donor who donated a stem cell graft to a child with acute myeloid leukemia. The CDR3 region is CASSSSGAPSYEQYF. The CDR3 DNA reads TGTGCCAGCAGCTCTAGCGGGGCTCCCTCCTACGAGCAGTACTTC.